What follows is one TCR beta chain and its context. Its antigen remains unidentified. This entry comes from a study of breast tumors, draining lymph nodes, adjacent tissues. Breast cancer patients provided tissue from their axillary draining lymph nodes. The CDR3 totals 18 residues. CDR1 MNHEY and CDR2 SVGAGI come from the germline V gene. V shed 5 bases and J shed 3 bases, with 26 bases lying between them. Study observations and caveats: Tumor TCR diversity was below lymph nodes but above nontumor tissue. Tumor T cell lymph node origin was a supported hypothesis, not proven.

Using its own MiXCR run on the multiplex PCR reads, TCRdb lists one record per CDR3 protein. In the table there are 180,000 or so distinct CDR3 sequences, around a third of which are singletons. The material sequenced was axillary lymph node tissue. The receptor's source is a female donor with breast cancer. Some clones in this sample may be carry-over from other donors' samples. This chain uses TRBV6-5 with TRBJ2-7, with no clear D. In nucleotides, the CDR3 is TGTGCCAGCAGTCAACCTCTTCTCTCGAAGGTTAATAACTACGAGCAGTACTTC. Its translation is CASSQPLLSKVNNYEQYF.